What follows is one T cell receptor beta chain and its context. Its antigen remains unidentified. This may arise from a read error, as a much more abundant clone is one base away. The sample belongs to a study of identical twins (dated by TCRdb to about 2016). In the study overall: TCR alpha and beta repertoires from monozygotic twins, unrelated adults of various ages and cord blood were deep-sequenced to test whether fetal clonotypes persist. To rule out contamination, replicate twin experiments were performed at different times with different library preparation protocols.

General conclusions and limits of the study: Compared with coincidental sharing between unrelated individuals, out-of-frame TCR alpha sequences shared between twins showed an excess of sequences with low generation probability. Because the same donors could not be followed over many years, the conclusions relied on cross-sectional statistical analysis. Abundant cord blood beta clonotypes carried fewer insertions; young adult naive repertoires showed a weaker similar trend, while memory repertoires showed none. Excess twin sharing in beta out-of-frame sequences was weaker because fewer shared sequences lowered the signal-to-noise ratio. Recombination models systematically underestimated out-of-frame TCR alpha sharing in monozygotic twins but agreed with sharing between unrelated individuals. Zero-insertion analyses could be partly confounded by invariant T cells such as MAIT and iNKT, though diverse VJ usage argued against such confounding for most clonotypes.

Every donor was a healthy Caucasian. The twin cohort comprised three pairs of female monozygotic twins, all aged about 18 to 29 years. Miltenyi CD45RO+ enrichment and human naive T-cell isolation kits were used to isolate memory (CD45RO+) and naive T cells from PBMC. The CDR3 holds 13 amino acids from the cysteine to the phenylalanine. Here the CDR3 DNA is all that survives: 39 bases in frame from base 1. Libraries came from 5' RACE. The listed sequencing device is Illumina HiSeq 2000. Template switching introduced a universal primer binding site; the final cDNA contained a unique molecular identifier, enabling accurate counting of TCR cDNA molecules. Specific primers in the conserved constant-segment region were used to synthesize first-strand cDNA for TCR alpha and beta chains. To control for contamination, each cDNA library was double barcoded with a SMART-Mk sample barcode plus Illumina barcodes. TruSeq adapter sequences, together with Illumina sample barcodes, were added in two successive PCR steps. The TCR alpha and beta cDNA libraries were sequenced on the Illumina HiSeq platform using custom primers. The paper's processing steps were these. Unique molecular identifiers were extracted from raw reads with MiGEC, and CDR3 positions were determined with MiXCR. For each individual, recombination models were inferred using an EM algorithm with the repgenHMM and IGoR tools. The analysis of shared clonotypes was done with the tcR package in R, with sharing normalized by the product of cloneset sizes. To study raw recombination without the effects of thymic and clonal selection, out-of-frame nonproductive sequences were analyzed. TCRdb trimmed the raw reads at Q25, called clones with MiXCR and kept productive beta chains. Each entry is one CDR3 protein sequence, shown with its most common DNA and genes. These V and J calls are TCRdb output, not the study's own analysis. Within this sample are fewer than 350,000 distinct CDR3 sequences, with more than 6.5% of them counted one time only. Over 2% of the sample comes from the top ten.

In addition, the sample was reused for a study of yellow fever vaccine responses in identical twins. Taken from the second paper: According to the authors, the vaccine-induced T cell response in identical twins seemed to be partly convergent and partly specific to each individual. In the study, vaccine-responding T cell clones were precisely tracked in identical twins.

Sequencing was done on a sample of memory (CD45RO+) T cells sorted from blood. The cell subset or site label corresponds to: CD45RO+ enriched T cells. This receptor was taken from a young woman in good health. The chain employs TRBV12-3 or TRBV12-4 and TRBJ2-2; the D region possibly corresponds to TRBD2 (5 bases align). The CDR3 region has the sequence CASREIDTGELIF. The DNA reads as follows: TGTGCCAGCAGGGAAATCGACACCGGGGAGCTGATTTTT.